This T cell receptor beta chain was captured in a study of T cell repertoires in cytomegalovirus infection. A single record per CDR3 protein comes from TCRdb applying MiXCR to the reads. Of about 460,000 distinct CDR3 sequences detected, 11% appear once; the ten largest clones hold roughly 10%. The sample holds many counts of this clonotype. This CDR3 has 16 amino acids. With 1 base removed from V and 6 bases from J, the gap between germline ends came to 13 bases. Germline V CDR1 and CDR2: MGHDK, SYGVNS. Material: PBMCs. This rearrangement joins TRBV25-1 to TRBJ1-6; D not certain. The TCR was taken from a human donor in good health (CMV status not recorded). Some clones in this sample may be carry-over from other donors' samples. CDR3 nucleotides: TGTGCCAGCAGTGAATTAGAGGGAGGGAGTAATTCACCCCTCCACTTT. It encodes CASSELEGGSNSPLHF.